This T cell receptor (beta chain) emerged from a study of shared clonotypes between healthy human individuals. Study in general: The plates for each donor numbered three CD4 naive, three CD4 memory, two CD8 naive and one CD8 memory.

Assay execution proceeded at the deep level. An approximately 210 ng quantity of DNA, approximately 29,000 T cell genomes, went into the sorted-subset replicate PCRs. Authors' processing steps: For the immunoSEQ data, sequences were junction-only without quality scores, so filtering differed. Clones were sequenced by immunoSEQ multiplex PCR, and TCRdb holds only the in-frame ones, with some missing. V, J and clone size reflect that table, while D and trimming were determined from the DNA. There are 2 million to 2.5 million clones in the sample; 80% to 95% occur only once, and roughly 0.34% lies in the top ten. This clone showed up just once. This CDR3 spans 13 amino acids. V was cut by 3 bases and J by 8 bases, with 12 bases left in between. Per germline, CDR1 SGDLS and CDR2 YYNGEE.

This TCR came from a young man in good health. Some clones in this sample may be carry-over from other donors' samples. V and J are TRBV9 and TRBJ1-3, with D uncertain. Source material: naive CD4+ T cells from PBMCs. The subset denotes: CD45RA+ positively selected. The CDR3 nucleotides are TGTGCCAGCAGCGGGGCCGGGCGGGACACCATATATTTT. Protein sequence: CASSGAGRDTIYF.